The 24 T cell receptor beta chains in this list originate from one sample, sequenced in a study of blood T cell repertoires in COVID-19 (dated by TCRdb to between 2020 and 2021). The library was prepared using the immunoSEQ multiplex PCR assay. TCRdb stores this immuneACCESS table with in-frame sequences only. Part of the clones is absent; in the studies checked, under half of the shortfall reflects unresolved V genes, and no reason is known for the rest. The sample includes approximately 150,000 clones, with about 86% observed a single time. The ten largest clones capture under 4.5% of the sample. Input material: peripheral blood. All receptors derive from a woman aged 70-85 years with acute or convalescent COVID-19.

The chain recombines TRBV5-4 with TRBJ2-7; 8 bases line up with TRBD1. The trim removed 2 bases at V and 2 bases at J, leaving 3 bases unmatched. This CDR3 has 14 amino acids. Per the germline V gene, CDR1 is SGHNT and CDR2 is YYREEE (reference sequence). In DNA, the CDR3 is TGTGCCAGCAGCTTCGGACAGGGTCCCTACGAGCAGTACTTC. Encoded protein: CASSFGQGPYEQYF.

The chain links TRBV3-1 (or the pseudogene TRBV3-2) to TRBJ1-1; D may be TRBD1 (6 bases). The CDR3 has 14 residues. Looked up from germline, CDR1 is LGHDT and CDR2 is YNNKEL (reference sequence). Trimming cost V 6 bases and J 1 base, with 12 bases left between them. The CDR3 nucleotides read TGTGCCAGCAGACCAACAGGGAGGAACACTGAAGCTTTCTTT. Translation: CASRPTGRNTEAFF.

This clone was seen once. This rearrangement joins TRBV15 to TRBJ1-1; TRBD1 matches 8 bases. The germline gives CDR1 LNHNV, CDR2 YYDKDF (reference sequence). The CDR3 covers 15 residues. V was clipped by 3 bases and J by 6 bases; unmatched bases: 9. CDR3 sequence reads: CATSSADRVISEAFF. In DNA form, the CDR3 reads TGTGCCACCAGCAGCGCGGACAGGGTAATCTCTGAAGCTTTCTTT. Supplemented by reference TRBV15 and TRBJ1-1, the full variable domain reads DAMVIQNPRYQVTQFGKPVTLSCSQTLNHNVMYWYQQKSSQAPKLLFHYYDKDFNNEADTPDNFQSRRPNTSFCFLDIRSPGLGDTAMYLCATSSADRVISEAFFGQGTRLTVV.

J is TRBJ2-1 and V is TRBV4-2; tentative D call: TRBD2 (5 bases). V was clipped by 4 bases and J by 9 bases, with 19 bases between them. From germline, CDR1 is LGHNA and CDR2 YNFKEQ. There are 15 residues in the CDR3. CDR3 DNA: TGTGCCAGCAGCCTAGCACCGGAGAGGGCAAGTGAGCAGTTCTTC. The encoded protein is CASSLAPERASEQFF.

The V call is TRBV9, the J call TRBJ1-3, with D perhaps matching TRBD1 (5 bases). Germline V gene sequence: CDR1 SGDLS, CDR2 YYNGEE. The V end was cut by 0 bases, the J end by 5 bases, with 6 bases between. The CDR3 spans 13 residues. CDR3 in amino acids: CASSVEDRNTIYF. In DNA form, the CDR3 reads TGTGCCAGCAGCGTAGAGGACAGAAACACCATATATTTT.

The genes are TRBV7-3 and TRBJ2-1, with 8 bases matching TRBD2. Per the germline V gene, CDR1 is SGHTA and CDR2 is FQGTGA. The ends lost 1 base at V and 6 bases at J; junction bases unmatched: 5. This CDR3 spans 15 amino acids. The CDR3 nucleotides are TGTGCCAGCAGCTTAAACGATCTAGCGGGCAATGAGCAGTTCTTC. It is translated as CASSLNDLAGNEQFF.

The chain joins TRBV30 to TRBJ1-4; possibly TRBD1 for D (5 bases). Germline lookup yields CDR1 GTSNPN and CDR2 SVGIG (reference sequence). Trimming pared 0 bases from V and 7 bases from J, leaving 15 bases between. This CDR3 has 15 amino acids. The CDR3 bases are TGTGCCTGGAGTGTACAGGACAAAAGGGGTGAAAAACTGTTTTTT. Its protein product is CAWSVQDKRGEKLFF.

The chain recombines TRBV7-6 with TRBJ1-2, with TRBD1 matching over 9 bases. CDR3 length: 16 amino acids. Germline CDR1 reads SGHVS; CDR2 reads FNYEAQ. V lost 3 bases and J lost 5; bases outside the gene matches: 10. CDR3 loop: CASSFSLTGGVYGYTF. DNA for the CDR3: TGTGCCAGCAGCTTCTCTCTGACAGGGGGTGTTTATGGCTACACCTTC.

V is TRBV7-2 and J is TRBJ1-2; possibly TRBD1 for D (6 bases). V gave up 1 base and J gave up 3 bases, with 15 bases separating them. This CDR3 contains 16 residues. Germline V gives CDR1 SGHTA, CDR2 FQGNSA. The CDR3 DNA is TGTGCCAGCAGCTTAGTTGGCAGGGGAGAAGACTATGGCTACACCTTC. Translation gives CASSLVGRGEDYGYTF.

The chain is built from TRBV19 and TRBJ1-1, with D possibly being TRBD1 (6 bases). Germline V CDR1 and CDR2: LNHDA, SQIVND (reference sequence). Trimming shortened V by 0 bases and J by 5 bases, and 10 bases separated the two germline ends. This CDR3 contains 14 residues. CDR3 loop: CASSIELDSTEAFF. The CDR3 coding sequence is TGTGCCAGTAGTATAGAATTGGACAGTACTGAAGCTTTCTTT. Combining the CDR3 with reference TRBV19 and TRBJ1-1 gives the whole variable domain DGGITQSPKYLFRKEGQNVTLSCEQNLNHDAMYWYRQDPGQGLRLIYYSQIVNDFQKGDIAEGYSVSREKKESFPLTVTSAQKNPTAFYLCASSIELDSTEAFFGQGTRLTVV.

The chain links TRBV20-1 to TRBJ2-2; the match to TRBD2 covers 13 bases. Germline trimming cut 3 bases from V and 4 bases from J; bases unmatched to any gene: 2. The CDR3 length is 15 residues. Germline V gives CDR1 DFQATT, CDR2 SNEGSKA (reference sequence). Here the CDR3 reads CSASGTSGTTGELFF. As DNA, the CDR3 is TGCAGTGCTAGTGGGACTAGCGGGACCACCGGGGAGCTGTTTTTT.

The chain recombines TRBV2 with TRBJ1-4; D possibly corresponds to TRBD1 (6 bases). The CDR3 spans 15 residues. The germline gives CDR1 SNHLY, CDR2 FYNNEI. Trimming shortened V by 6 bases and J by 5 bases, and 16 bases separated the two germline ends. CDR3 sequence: CASRLRGTENEKLFF. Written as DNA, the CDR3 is TGTGCCAGCAGACTAAGGGGGACGGAAAATGAAAAACTGTTTTTT.

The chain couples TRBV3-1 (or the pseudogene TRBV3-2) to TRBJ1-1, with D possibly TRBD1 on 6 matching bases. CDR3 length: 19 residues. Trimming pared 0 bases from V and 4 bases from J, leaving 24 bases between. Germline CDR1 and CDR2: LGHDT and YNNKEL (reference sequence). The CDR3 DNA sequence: TGTGCCAGCAGCCAAGACAGAAACAGGGCAACTCCAAGGGGCACTGAAGCTTTCTTT. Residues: CASSQDRNRATPRGTEAFF.

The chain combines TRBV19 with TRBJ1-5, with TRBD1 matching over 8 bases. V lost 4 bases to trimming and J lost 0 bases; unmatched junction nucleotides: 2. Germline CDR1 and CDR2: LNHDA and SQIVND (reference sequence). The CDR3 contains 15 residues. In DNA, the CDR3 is TGTGCCAGTAGTAAGGGACAGGATAGCAATCAGCCCCAGCATTTT. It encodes CASSKGQDSNQPQHF.

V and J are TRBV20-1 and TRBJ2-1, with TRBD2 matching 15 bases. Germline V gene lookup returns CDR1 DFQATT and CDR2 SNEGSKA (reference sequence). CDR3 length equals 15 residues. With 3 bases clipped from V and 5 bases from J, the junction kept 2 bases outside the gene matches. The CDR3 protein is CSASGTSGGHNEQFF. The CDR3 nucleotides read TGCAGTGCTAGTGGGACTAGCGGGGGGCACAATGAGCAGTTCTTC.

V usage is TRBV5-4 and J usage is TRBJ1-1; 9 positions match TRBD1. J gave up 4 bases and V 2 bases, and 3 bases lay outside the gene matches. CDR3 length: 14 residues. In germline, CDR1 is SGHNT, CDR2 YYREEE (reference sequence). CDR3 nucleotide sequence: TGTGCCAGCAGCTTACAGGGGGCTGGCACTGAAGCTTTCTTT. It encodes CASSLQGAGTEAFF.

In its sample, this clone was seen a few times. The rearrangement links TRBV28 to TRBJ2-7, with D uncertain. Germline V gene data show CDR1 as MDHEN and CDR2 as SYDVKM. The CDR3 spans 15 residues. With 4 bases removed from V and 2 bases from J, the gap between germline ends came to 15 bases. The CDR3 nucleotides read TGTGCCAGCAGTTCCACCGGGTCCTTGACCTACGAGCAGTACTTC. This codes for CASSSTGSLTYEQYF. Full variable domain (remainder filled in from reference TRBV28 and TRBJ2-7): DVKVTQSSRYLVKRTGEKVFLECVQDMDHENMFWYRQDPGLGLRLIYFSYDVKMKEKGDIPEGYSVSREKKERFSLILESASTNQTSMYLCASSSTGSLTYEQYFGPGTRLTVT.

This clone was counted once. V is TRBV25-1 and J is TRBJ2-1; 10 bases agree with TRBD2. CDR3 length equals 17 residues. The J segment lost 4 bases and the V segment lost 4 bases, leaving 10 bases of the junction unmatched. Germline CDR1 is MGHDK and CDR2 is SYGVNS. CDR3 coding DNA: TGTGCCAGCAGTGGGGCACGGACTAGCGGAGATTACAATGAGCAGTTCTTC. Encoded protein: CASSGARTSGDYNEQFF.

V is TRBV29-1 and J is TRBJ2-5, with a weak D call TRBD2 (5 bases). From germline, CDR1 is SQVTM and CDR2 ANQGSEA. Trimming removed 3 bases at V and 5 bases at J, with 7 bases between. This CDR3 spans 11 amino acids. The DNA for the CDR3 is TGCAGCGTTGATGCGGGCGAGACCCAGTACTTC. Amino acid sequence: CSVDAGETQYF.

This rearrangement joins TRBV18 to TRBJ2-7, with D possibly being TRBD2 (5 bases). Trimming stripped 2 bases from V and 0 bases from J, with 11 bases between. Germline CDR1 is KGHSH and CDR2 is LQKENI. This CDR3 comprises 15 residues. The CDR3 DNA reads TGTGCCAGCTCACCAGAGCTGGGGAGCTCCTACGAGCAGTACTTC. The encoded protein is CASSPELGSSYEQYF.

CDR3 bases: TGTGCCAGCAGCCGGGGGGAGGGGGGAGAGACCCAGTACTTC. This gives the protein CASSRGEGGETQYF. The chain couples TRBV6-5 to TRBJ2-5; TRBD2 might be the D (7 bases). Per the germline V gene, CDR1 is MNHEY and CDR2 is SVGAGI. The ends were cut back, 6 bases at V and 4 bases at J, with 15 bases in the middle. The CDR3 is 14 amino acids.

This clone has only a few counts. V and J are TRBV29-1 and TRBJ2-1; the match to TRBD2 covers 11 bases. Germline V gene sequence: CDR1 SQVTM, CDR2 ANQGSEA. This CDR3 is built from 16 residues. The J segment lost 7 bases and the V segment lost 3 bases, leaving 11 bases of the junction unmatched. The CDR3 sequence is CSVDPLLAGVWNEQFF. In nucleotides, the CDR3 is TGCAGCGTTGACCCCCTACTAGCGGGAGTCTGGAATGAGCAGTTCTTC.

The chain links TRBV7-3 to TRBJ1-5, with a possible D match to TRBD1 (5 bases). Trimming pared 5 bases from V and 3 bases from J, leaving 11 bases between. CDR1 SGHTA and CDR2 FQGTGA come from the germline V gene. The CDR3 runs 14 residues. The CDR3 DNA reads TGTGCCAGCAGCCTACAGGAGTTCAATCAGCCCCAGCATTTT. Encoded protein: CASSLQEFNQPQHF.

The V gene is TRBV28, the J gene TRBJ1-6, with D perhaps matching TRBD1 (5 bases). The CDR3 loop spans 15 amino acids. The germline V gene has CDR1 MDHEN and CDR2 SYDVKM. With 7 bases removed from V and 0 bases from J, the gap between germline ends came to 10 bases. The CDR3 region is CASKRQSSYNSPLHF. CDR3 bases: TGTGCCAGCAAAAGACAGAGCTCCTATAATTCACCCCTCCACTTT.